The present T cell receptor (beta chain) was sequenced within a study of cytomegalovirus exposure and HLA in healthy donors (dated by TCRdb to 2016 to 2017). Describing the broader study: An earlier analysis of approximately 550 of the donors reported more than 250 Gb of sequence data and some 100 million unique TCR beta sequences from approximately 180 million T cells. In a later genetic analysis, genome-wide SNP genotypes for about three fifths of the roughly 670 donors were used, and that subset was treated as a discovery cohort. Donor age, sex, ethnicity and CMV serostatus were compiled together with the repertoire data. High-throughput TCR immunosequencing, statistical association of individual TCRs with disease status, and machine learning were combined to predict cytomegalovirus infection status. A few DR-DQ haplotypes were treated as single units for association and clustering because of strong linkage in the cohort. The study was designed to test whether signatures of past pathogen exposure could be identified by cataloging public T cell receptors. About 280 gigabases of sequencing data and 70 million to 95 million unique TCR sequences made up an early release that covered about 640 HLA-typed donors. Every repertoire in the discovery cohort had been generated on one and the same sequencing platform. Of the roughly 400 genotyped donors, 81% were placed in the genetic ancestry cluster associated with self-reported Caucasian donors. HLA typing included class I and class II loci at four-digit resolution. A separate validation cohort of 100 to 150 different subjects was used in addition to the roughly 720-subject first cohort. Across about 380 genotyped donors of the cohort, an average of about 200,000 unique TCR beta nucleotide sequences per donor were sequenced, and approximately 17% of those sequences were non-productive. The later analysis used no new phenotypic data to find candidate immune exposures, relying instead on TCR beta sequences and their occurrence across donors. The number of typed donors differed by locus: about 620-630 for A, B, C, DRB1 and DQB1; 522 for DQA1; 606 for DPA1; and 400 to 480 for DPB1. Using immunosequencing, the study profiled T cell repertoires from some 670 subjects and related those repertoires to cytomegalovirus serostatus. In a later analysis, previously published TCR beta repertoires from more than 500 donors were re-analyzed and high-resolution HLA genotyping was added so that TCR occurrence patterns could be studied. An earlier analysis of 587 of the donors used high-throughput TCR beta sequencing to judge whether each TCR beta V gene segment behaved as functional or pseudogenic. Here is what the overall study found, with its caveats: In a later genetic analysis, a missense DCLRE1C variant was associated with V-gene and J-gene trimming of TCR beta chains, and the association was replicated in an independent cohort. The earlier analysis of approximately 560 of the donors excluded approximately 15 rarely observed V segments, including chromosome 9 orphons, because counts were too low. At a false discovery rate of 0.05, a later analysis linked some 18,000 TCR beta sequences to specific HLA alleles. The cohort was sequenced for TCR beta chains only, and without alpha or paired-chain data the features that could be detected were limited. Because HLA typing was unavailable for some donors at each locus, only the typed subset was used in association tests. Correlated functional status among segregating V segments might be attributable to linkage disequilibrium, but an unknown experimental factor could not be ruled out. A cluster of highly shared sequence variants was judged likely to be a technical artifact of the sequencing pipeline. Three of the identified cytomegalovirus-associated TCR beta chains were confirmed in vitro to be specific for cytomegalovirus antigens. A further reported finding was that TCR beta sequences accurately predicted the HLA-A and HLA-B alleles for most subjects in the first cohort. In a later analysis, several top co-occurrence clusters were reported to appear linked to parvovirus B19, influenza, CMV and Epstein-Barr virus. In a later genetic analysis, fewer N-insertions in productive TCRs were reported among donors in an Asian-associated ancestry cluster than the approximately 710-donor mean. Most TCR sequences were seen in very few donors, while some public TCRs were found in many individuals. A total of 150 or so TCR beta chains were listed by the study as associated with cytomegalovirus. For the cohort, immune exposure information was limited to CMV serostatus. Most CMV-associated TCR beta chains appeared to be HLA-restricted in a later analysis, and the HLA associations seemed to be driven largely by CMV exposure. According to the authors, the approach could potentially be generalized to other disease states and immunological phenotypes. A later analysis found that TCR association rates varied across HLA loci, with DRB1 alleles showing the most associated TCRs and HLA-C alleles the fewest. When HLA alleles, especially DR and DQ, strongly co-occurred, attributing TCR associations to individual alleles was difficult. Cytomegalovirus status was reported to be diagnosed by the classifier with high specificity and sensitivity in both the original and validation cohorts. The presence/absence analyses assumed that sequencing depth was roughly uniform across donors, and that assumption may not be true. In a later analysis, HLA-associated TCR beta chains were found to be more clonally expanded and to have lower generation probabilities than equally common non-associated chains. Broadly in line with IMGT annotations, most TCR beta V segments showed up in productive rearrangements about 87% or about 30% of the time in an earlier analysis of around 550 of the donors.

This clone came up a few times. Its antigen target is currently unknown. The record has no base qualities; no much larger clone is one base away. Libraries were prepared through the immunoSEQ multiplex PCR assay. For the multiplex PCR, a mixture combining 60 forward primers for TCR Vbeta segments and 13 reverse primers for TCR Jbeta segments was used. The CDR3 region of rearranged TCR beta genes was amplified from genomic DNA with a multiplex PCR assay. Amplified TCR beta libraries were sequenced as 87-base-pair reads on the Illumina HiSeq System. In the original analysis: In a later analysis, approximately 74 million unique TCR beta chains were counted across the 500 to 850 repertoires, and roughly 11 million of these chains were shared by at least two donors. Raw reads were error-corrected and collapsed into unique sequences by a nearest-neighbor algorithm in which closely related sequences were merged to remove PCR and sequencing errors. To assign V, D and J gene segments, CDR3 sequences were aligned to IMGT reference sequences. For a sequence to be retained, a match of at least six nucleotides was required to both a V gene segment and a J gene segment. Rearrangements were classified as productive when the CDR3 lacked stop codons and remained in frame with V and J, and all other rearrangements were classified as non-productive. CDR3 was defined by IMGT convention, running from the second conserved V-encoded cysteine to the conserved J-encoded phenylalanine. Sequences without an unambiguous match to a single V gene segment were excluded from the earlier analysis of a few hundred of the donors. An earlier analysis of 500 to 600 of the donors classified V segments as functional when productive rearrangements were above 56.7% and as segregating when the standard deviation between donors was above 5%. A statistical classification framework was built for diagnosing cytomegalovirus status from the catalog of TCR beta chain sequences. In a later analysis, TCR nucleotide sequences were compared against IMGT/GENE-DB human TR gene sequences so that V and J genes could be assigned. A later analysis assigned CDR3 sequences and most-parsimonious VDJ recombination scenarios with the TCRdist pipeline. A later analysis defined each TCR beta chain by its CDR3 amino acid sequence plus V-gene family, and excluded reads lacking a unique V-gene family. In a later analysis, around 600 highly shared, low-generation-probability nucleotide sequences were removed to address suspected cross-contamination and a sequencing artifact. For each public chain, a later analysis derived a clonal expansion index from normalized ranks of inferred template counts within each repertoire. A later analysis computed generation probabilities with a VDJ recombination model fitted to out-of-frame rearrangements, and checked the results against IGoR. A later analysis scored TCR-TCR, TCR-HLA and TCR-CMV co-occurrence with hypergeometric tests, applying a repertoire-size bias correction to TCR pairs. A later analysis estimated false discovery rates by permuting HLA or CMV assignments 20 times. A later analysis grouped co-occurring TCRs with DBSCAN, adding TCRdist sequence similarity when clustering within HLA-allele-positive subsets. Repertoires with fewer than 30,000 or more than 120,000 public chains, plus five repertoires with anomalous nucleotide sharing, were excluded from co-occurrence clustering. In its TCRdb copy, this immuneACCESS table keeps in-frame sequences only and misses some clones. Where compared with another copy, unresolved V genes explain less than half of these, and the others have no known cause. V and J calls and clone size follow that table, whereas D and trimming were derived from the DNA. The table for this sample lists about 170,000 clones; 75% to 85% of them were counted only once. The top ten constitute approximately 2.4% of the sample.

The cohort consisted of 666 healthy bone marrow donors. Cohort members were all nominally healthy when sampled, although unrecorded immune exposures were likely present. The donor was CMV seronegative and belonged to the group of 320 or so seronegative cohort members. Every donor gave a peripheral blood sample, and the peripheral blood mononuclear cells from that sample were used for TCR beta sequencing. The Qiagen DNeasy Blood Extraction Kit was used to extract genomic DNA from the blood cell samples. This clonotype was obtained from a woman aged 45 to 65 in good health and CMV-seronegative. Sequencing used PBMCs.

The nucleotide sequence is given as TGTGCCAGCAGCTCAGGACAGGGGCCTATGAACACTGAAGCTTTCTTT. This codes for CASSSGQGPMNTEAFF. This chain joins TRBV11-1 to TRBJ1-1; 9 bases in the middle match TRBD1. At the junction V is shortened by 4 bases and J by 0 bases; bases outside the gene matches: 6. Per the germline V gene (reference sequence), SGHAT is the CDR1 and FQDESV is the CDR2. From cysteine to phenylalanine, the CDR3 is 16 amino acids long. The retained sequence is limited to the CDR3, 48 bases, with the frame set at the first base.